Given below is one T cell receptor beta chain in context. Source study methods: Quantification of nucleated cells was approximated via reference gene primer amplification. TCRdb's copy holds only in-frame clones and misses some; the assay was immunoSEQ multiplex PCR. Clone size and the V and J calls come from that table; the DNA yielded D and trimming. The data show about 120,000 clones, approximately 80% seen once. Germline V gene lookup returns CDR1 MNHEY and CDR2 SMNVEV (reference sequence). Trimming left V 7 bases short and J 2 bases short, with 11 bases between. This CDR3 is built from 13 residues. The data were taken from a study of blood T cell repertoires in COVID-19. For the study at large: Acute and convalescent COVID-19 specimens originated in the United States, Italy and Spain. T cells, B-cell-depleted T cells, or PBMCs supplied cDNA or gDNA.

This sequence originates from a woman aged 45-65 years with acute or convalescent COVID-19. The chain joins TRBV27 to TRBJ1-1; possible D gene TRBD1, 6 bases. Sequencing was performed on peripheral blood. The CDR3 sequence is CASKGQSNTEAFF. CDR3 DNA sequence: TGTGCCAGCAAAGGACAGAGCAACACTGAAGCTTTCTTT.